The 3 T cell receptor beta chains reported below all come from one sample, sequenced in a study of CD8+ T cells in alopecia areata. Following extraction, RNA underwent reverse transcription to cDNA, which served as the sequencing template. The assay was immunoSEQ multiplex PCR, and TCRdb's table has in-frame clones only and misses some. The sample records fewer than 250,000 clones, 45% to 75% being singletons. Regarding treatment: oral pan-JAK inhibitor, 5-10 mg twice daily. The specimen was CD4+ T cells sorted from blood, collected at week 4, from a patient treated with tofacitinib. All receptors come from a human donor with alopecia areata.

In this sample, this clone turned up a few times. The J gene is TRBJ2-2, the V gene TRBV11-1; the D call may be TRBD1 or TRBD2 (5 bases each). Trimming cost V 4 bases and J 1 base, with 10 bases left between them. Germline V gene lookup returns CDR1 SGHAT and CDR2 FQDESV (reference sequence). The CDR3 covers 15 residues. The CDR3 DNA reads as TGTGCCAGCAGCTGGGACGGGTTGAACACCGGGGAGCTGTTTTTT. Translating it yields CASSWDGLNTGELFF.

The chain uses TRBV2 and TRBJ2-4, with D possibly being TRBD2 (5 bases). The V gene's germline CDR1 is SNHLY and CDR2 FYNNEI. Trimming cost V 1 base and J 0 bases, with 7 bases left between them. CDR3 length: 15 residues. The chain's CDR3 is CASSEGREAKNIQYF. Here the CDR3 DNA reads TGTGCCAGCAGTGAAGGCCGGGAAGCCAAAAACATTCAGTACTTC.

Comment on this clone: Other DNA sequences in this sample translate to the same CDR3. The chain has TRBV28 and TRBJ2-5, with unresolved D. Germline CDR1 MDHEN, CDR2 SYDVKM. V was shortened by 3 bases and J by 5 bases, with 4 bases between the two germline ends. The CDR3 extends over 11 amino acids. This CDR3 reads CASSFRETQYF. The CDR3 DNA reads TGTGCCAGCAGTTTTCGGGAGACCCAGTACTTC.